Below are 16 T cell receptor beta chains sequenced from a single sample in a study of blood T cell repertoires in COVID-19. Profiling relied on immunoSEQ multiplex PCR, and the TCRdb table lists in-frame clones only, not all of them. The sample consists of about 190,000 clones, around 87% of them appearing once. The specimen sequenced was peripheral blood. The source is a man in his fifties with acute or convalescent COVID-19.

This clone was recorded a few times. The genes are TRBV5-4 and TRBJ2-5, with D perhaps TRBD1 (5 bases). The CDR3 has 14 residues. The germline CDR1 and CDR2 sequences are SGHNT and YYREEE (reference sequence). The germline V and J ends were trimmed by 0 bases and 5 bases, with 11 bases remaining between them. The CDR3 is CASSLGRAVETQYF. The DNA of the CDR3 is TGTGCCAGCAGCTTGGGCAGGGCCGTGGAGACCCAGTACTTC. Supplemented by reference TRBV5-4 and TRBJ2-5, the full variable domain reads ETGVTQSPTHLIKTRGQQVTLRCSSQSGHNTVSWYQQALGQGPQFIFQYYREEENGRGNFPPRFSGLQFPNYSSELNVNALELDDSALYLCASSLGRAVETQYFGPGTRLLVL.

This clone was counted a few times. Here the CDR3 reads CASRRGAQPLHF. The CDR3 DNA is TGTGCCAGCCGCCGGGGAGCCCAACCCCTCCACTTT. The chain employs TRBV7-9 and TRBJ1-6; D unresolved. Germline CDR1 reads SEHNR; CDR2 reads FQNEAQ (reference sequence). The CDR3 consists of 12 residues. V lost 8 bases and J 12 bases, leaving 14 bases between the germline ends.

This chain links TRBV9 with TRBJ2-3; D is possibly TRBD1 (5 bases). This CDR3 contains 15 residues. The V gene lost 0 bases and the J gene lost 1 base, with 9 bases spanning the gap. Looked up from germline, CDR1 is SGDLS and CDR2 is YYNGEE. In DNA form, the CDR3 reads TGTGCCAGCAGCGTAGTCTGGGGCGGCACAGATACGCAGTATTTT. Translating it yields CASSVVWGGTDTQYF.

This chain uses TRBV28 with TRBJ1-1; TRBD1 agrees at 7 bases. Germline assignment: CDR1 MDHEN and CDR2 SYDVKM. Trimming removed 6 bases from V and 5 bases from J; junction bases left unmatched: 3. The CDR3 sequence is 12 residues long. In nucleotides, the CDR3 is TGTGCCAGCAGCCGGACAGGTACTGAAGCTTTCTTT. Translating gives CASSRTGTEAFF.

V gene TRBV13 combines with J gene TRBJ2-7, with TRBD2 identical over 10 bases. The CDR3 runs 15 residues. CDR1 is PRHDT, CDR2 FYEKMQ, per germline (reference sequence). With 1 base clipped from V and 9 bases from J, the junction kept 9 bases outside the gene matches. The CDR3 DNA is TGTGCCAGCAGCTTAGTCGGGACTAGCGCCCGTGGGCAGTACTTC. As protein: CASSLVGTSARGQYF. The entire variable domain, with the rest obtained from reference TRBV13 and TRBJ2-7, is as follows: AAGVIQSPRHLIKEKRETATLKCYPIPRHDTVYWYQQGPGQDPQFLISFYEKMQSDKGSIPDRFSAQQFSDYHSELNMSSLELGDSALYFCASSLVGTSARGQYFGPGTRLTVT.

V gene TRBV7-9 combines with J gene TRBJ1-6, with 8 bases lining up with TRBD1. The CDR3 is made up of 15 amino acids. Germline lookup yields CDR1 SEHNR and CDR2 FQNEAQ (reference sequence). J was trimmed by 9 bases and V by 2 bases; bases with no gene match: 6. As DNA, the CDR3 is TGTGCCAGCAGCTTATCAGGGGGCGTAGGTTCACCCCTCCACTTT. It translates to CASSLSGGVGSPLHF.

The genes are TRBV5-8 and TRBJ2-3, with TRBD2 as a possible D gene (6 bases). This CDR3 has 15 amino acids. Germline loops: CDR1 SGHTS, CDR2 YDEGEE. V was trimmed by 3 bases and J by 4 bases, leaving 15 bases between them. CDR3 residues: CASSSFVREADTQYF. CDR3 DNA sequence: TGTGCCAGCAGCTCTTTCGTCAGGGAGGCAGATACGCAGTATTTT.

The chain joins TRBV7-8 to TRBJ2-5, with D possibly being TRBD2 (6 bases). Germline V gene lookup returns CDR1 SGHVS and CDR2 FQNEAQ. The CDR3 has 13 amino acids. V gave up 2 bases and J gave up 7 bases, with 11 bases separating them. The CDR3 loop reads CASSLRSEGTQYF. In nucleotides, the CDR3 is TGTGCCAGCAGCTTACGGTCGGAGGGGACCCAGTACTTC.

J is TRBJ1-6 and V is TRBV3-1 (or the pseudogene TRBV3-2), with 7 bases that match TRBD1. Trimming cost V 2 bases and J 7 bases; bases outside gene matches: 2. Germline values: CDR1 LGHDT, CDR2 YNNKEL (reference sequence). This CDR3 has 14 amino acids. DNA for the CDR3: TGTGCCAGCAGCCAAAACAGGGGAAATTCACCCCTCCACTTT. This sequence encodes CASSQNRGNSPLHF.

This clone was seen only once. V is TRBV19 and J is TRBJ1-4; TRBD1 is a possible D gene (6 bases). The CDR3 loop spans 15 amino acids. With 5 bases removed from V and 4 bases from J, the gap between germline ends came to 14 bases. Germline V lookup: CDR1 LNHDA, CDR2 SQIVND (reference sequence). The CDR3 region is CASSGTGQFNEKLFF. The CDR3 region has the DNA TGTGCCAGTAGTGGAACGGGACAATTTAATGAAAAACTGTTTTTT.

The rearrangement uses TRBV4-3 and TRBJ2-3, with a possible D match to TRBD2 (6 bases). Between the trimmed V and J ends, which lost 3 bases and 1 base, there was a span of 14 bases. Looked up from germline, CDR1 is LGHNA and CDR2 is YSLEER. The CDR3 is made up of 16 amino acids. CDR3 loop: CASSQETGDGTDTQYF. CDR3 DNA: TGCGCCAGCAGCCAGGAAACGGGGGACGGCACAGATACGCAGTATTTT.

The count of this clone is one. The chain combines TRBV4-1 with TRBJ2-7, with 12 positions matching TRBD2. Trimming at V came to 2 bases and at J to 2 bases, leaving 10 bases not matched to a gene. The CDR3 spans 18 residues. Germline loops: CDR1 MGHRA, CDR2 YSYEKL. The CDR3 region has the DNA TGCGCCAGCAGCCAACGAACCCCCACTAGCGGGGGGACCTACGAGCAGTACTTC. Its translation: CASSQRTPTSGGTYEQYF.

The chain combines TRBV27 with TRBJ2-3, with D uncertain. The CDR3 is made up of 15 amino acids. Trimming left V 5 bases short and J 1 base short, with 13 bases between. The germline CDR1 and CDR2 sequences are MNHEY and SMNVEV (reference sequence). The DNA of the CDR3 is TGTGCCAGCAGTCCCCCGGGTCGGGGCACAGATACGCAGTATTTT. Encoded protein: CASSPPGRGTDTQYF.

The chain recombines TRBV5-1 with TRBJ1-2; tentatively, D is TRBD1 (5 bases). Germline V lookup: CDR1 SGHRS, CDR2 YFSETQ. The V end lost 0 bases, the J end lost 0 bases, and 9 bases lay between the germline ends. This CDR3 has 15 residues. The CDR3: CASSLDPGANYGYTF. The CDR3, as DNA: TGCGCCAGCAGCTTGGATCCGGGGGCTAACTATGGCTACACCTTC.

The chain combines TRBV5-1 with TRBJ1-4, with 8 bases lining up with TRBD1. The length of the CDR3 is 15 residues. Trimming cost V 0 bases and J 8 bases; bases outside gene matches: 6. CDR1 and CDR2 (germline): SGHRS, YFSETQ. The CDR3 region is CASSLAGQGGEKLFF. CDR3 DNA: TGCGCCAGCAGCTTGGCCGGACAGGGTGGGGAAAAACTGTTTTTT.

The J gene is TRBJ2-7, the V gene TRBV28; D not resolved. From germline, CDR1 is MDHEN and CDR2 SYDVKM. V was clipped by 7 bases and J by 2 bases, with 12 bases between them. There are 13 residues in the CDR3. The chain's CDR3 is CASTSQRTYEQYF. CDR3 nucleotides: TGTGCCAGCACGTCGCAGCGCACCTACGAGCAGTACTTC.